In this sample, the clone carrying this T cell receptor beta chain turned up many times. Its target is not known. MiXCR, applied by TCRdb to the 5' RACE reads, yields one record per CDR3 protein. The data show tens of thousands of distinct CDR3 sequences, around 7.9% seen once. This sample was included in a study of T cells after yellow fever vaccination. Findings and caveats of the study: Once the booster was given, most primary-vaccination clones reappeared, at over 95% for CD4 and roughly 90% for CD8.

The CDR3 has 15 residues. V dropped 0 bases and J dropped 4 bases, with 12 bases sitting between them. The germline V gene encodes CDR1 MGHRA and CDR2 YSYEKL. The J gene is TRBJ2-5, the V gene TRBV4-1; D might be TRBD2 (6 bases). Specimen: CD8+ T cells sorted from PBMCs, collected 9 to 10 days after the first yellow fever vaccination. The receptor was derived from a man between 18 and 29 years old who received the YFV17D yellow fever vaccine. This CDR3 is CASSQDPRGGETQYF. The CDR3 DNA follows: TGCGCCAGCAGCCAAGATCCTCGGGGAGGAGAGACCCAGTACTTC.